What follows is one T cell receptor beta chain and its context. Its antigen is unknown. These data belong to a study of T cells in Graves' hyperthyroidism and ophthalmopathy. Findings and caveats of the study: Peripheral blood also featured most of the thyroid clonotypes expanded above 0.001.

Germline trimming cut 6 bases from V and 0 bases from J; bases unmatched to any gene: 7. Looked up from germline, CDR1 is LGHDT and CDR2 is YNNKEL (reference sequence). The CDR3 totals 16 residues. TCR beta CDR3 regions were amplified from RNA. First-round RT-PCR targeting the TCR CDR3 was performed with the HTBI primer set. TCRdb re-called the multiplex PCR reads through MiXCR, storing one row per CDR3 protein. This repertoire shows approximately 370,000 distinct CDR3 sequences, 14% to 15% found once; its top ten account for roughly 33%. The chain links TRBV3-1 to TRBJ1-4; 7 positions match TRBD1. Sequencing used blood. The receptor was isolated from a woman in her thirties with Graves' hyperthyroidism. CDR3 DNA: TGTGCCAGCAGTCAACAGGGGCGGGCAACTAATGAAAAACTGTTTTTT. Protein product: CASSQQGRATNEKLFF.